One TCR beta chain is described in this entry. Profiled with immunoSEQ multiplex PCR; TCRdb holds only in-frame clones, not every one. The sample lists about 140,000 clones, less than 95% seen once, with 5.5% to 7.5% in the top ten. This specimen belongs to a study of control samples from healthy donors and cancer patients. V lost 2 bases to trimming and J lost 6 bases, with 12 bases between them. Germline loops: CDR1 SGDLS, CDR2 YYNGEE. CDR3 length: 14 residues. The chain carries TRBV9 and TRBJ2-1, with a possible D match to TRBD2 (6 bases). The source material was blood. The receptor comes from a man between 18 and 29 years old in good health. The CDR3 sequence: CASSVGGVINEQFF. The CDR3 DNA sequence: TGTGCCAGCAGCGTCGGAGGGGTGATCAATGAGCAGTTCTTC.